Presented here are 22 T cell receptor beta chains from one specimen sequenced in a study of CD8+CD57+ T cells in acquired aplastic anemia. Patients selected for sequencing had displayed CD8+CD57+ cell expansion by flow cytometry. TCR beta VDJ and CDR3 profiling used genomic DNA as template. TCRdb re-called the reads through MiXCR, storing one row per CDR3 protein. The sample lists 200,000 to 250,000 distinct CDR3 sequences, less than 60% occurring once. Material for sequencing was sorted CD4+, CD8+, or CD8+CD57+ T cells (not recorded which) from PBMCs. These TCRs come from a human donor with aplastic anemia.

This chain connects TRBV5-6 to TRBJ1-2, with D tentatively TRBD1 (5 bases). Germline loops: CDR1 SGHDT, CDR2 YYEEEE. Trimming removed 1 base from V and 13 bases from J, with 14 bases in between. This CDR3 region has 12 residues. The CDR3 DNA reads as TGTGCCAGCAGCTTGAACGGGGCGGTATCCACCTTC. Protein product: CASSLNGAVSTF.

This chain links TRBV7-2 with TRBJ2-2; D ambiguous. CDR3 length: 13 amino acids. The V gene's germline CDR1 is SGHTA and CDR2 FQGNSA. Between the trimmed V and J ends, which lost 1 base and 3 bases, there was a span of 3 bases. CDR3 DNA sequence: TGTGCCAGCAGCTTAGTCGACACCGGGGAGCTGTTTTTT. This gives the protein CASSLVDTGELFF.

The rearrangement uses TRBV15 and TRBJ1-2, with a possible D match to TRBD1 (6 bases). This CDR3 is built from 14 residues. V was trimmed by 7 bases and J by 4 bases, leaving 16 bases between them. Per germline, CDR1 LNHNV and CDR2 YYDKDF (reference sequence). This chain's CDR3 is CATTYPGASYGYTF. The DNA of the CDR3 is TGTGCCACCACCTACCCGGGGGCTAGCTATGGCTACACCTTC.

J is TRBJ1-1 and V is TRBV2, with D unclear. Germline-derived CDR1 and CDR2 are SNHLY and FYNNEI. CDR3 length equals 12 residues. V was pared by 8 bases and J by 1 base, with 8 bases between. CDR3 sequence: CASLRTNTEAFF. The CDR3 DNA follows: TGTGCCAGCTTGAGGACGAACACTGAAGCTTTCTTT.

This clonotype showed up many times. V gene TRBV2 combines with J gene TRBJ1-1; 8 nucleotides line up with TRBD1. Trimming took 6 bases from V and 3 from J; bases not matched to a gene: 15. CDR3 length equals 17 residues. From germline, CDR1 is SNHLY and CDR2 FYNNEI. CDR3 region: CASRETRTGRRDTEAFF. DNA for the CDR3: TGTGCCAGCAGAGAGACGAGGACAGGGCGGAGGGACACTGAAGCTTTCTTT.

As regards this clonotype: The CDR3 ends on some other residue instead of the conserved phenylalanine or tryptophan, so this is likely a read error. This chain uses TRBV19 with TRBJ2-5; D unclear. The CDR3 extends over 11 amino acids. Germline CDR1 is LNHDA and CDR2 is SQIVND (reference sequence). The CDR3 is CVTGLQETQYS. CDR3 bases: TGTGTCACTGGCTTACAAGAGACCCAGTACTCC.

V and J are TRBV19 and TRBJ2-1; the D gene is possibly TRBD1 (5 bases). The CDR3 has 15 residues. Germline CDR1 is LNHDA and CDR2 is SQIVND (reference sequence). Trimming shortened V by 4 bases and J by 4 bases, and 14 bases separated the two germline ends. CDR3: CASSRGAGMYNEQFF. In nucleotides, the CDR3 is TGTGCCAGTAGTAGAGGCGCAGGGATGTACAATGAGCAGTTCTTC.

The chain recombines TRBV7-2 with TRBJ2-7, with a tentative D call TRBD2 (6 bases). The CDR3 contains 12 residues. Trimming took off 5 bases at V and 4 bases at J, with 9 bases between the two ends. The germline V gene encodes CDR1 SGHTA and CDR2 FQGNSA. CDR3 coding DNA: TGTGCCAGCAGCATTGGGACTTACGAGCAGTACTTC. This translates into CASSIGTYEQYF.

At least ten counts were recorded for this clonotype. The chain links TRBV5-5 to TRBJ1-1; 8 bases fit TRBD1. CDR1 and CDR2 (germline): SGHKS, YYEKEE (reference sequence). Germline trimming cut 5 bases from V and 4 bases from J; bases unmatched to any gene: 10. The CDR3 covers 15 residues. CDR3 DNA sequence: TGTGCCAGCAGGCGGGACAGGATAAGCGGCACTGAAGCTTTCTTT. Amino acid sequence: CASRRDRISGTEAFF.

This clonotype was seen a few times. Given a much more abundant clone one base away, this may be a read error. The chain has TRBV9 and TRBJ1-1, with 7 bases fitting TRBD1. The CDR3 is 15 amino acids. With V trimmed by 5 bases and J by 1 base, 8 bases remained unmatched. In germline, CDR1 is SGDLS, CDR2 YYNGEE. CDR3 region: CASRDYRGTNTEAFF. In nucleotides, the CDR3 is TGTGCCAGCAGAGATTACAGGGGAACGAACACTGAAGCTTTCTTT.

This clonotype came up a few times. The chain carries TRBV18 and TRBJ1-4; no reliable D call. The V end was cut by 6 bases, the J end by 0 bases, with 14 bases between. This CDR3 spans 16 amino acids. CDR1 KGHSH and CDR2 LQKENI come from the germline V gene. CDR3 residues: CASSRGRVPTNEKLFF. CDR3 DNA sequence: TGTGCCAGCTCCCGGGGAAGAGTTCCAACTAATGAAAAACTGTTTTTT.

The chain joins TRBV19 to TRBJ2-7; 8 nucleotides match TRBD1. V was clipped by 5 bases and J by 3 bases; unmatched bases: 12. The CDR3 is 16 residues long. Germline values: CDR1 LNHDA, CDR2 SQIVND (reference sequence). The CDR3: CASSQQGGVSLYEQYF. CDR3 in DNA: TGTGCCAGTAGTCAACAGGGGGGCGTAAGCCTCTACGAGCAGTACTTC.

This clonotype was picked up a small number of times. The chain has TRBV2 and TRBJ1-6; D is unresolved. Trimming took 3 bases from V and 5 from J, leaving 8 bases between them. The germline gives CDR1 SNHLY, CDR2 FYNNEI. CDR3 size: 14 residues. The CDR3 DNA reads TGTGCCAGCAGTGAGAAAAGTAATAATTCACCCCTCCACTTT. This codes for CASSEKSNNSPLHF.

This clonotype was seen many times. V and J are TRBV5-1 and TRBJ2-5, with D possibly called TRBD1 or TRBD2 (5 bases each). The CDR3 loop spans 14 amino acids. The germline gives CDR1 SGHRS, CDR2 YFSETQ. The V gene lost 0 bases and the J gene lost 5 bases, with 11 bases spanning the gap. Here the CDR3 reads CASSLDGAGETQYF. The CDR3 DNA follows: TGCGCCAGCAGCTTGGACGGGGCTGGCGAGACCCAGTACTTC.

At least ten counts were recorded for this clonotype. The chain recombines TRBV4-2 with TRBJ2-7, with D possibly being TRBD2 (5 bases). Germline assignment: CDR1 LGHNA and CDR2 YNFKEQ. The length of the CDR3 is 14 residues. V was pared by 0 bases and J by 5 bases, with 11 bases between. The CDR3 DNA reads TGTGCCAGCAGCCAAGATCCGGGGATCAACGAGCAGTACTTC. Translating it yields CASSQDPGINEQYF.

V usage is TRBV6-2 or TRBV6-3 and J usage is TRBJ1-6; 7 bases are a match to TRBD1. V was pared by 0 bases and J by 7 bases, with 6 bases of the junction left unmatched. From germline, CDR1 is MNHEY and CDR2 SVGEGT. The CDR3 spans 16 residues. For the CDR3, the DNA is TGTGCCAGCAGTTACTCGCGGGACAGATCGAATTCACCCCTCCACTTT. Residues: CASSYSRDRSNSPLHF.

This clonotype has at least ten counts. V is TRBV7-8 and J is TRBJ1-1; 9 nucleotides agree with TRBD1. The CDR3 is made up of 14 amino acids. With 5 bases clipped from V and 1 base from J, the junction kept 2 bases outside the gene matches. Germline lookup yields CDR1 SGHVS and CDR2 FQNEAQ. CDR3 DNA: TGTGCCAGCAGCACACAGGGGGCGAACACTGAAGCTTTCTTT. This encodes CASSTQGANTEAFF. The full variable domain, its missing parts supplied by reference TRBV7-8 and TRBJ1-1, is GAGVSQSPRYKVAKRGQDVALRCDPISGHVSLFWYQQALGQGPEFLTYFQNEAQLDKSGLPSDRFFAERPEGSVSTLKIQRTQQEDSAVYLCASSTQGANTEAFFGQGTRLTVV.

The genes are TRBV11-2 and TRBJ1-1; D gene ambiguous. V dropped 1 base and J dropped 5 bases, with 5 bases sitting between them. In germline, CDR1 is SGHAT, CDR2 FQNNGV. The CDR3 extends over 12 amino acids. The CDR3 region is CASSLGTTEAFF. CDR3 sequence (DNA): TGTGCCAGCAGCTTAGGCACAACTGAAGCTTTCTTT.

This clonotype came up many times. The V gene is TRBV20-1, the J gene TRBJ1-6; the D gene is possibly TRBD1 (5 bases). Germline CDR1 is DFQATT and CDR2 is SNEGSKA (reference sequence). V lost 1 base to trimming and J lost 11 bases, with 18 bases between them. The CDR3 sequence is 15 residues long. The CDR3 region is CSARVGQIRPPPLHF. The CDR3 DNA sequence: TGCAGTGCTAGAGTGGGGCAGATCCGTCCTCCACCCCTCCACTTT.

The chain links TRBV19 to TRBJ2-2; D gene ambiguous. This CDR3 region has 15 residues. V was trimmed by 1 base and J by 5 bases, leaving 11 bases between them. Germline V lookup: CDR1 LNHDA, CDR2 SQIVND (reference sequence). This CDR3 is CASSIGTEGTGELFF. The DNA of the CDR3 is TGTGCCAGTAGTATAGGGACGGAAGGGACCGGGGAGCTGTTTTTT.

The chain recombines TRBV10-3 with TRBJ2-7; D unclear. Trimming shortened V by 2 bases and J by 0 bases, and 8 bases separated the two germline ends. CDR1 and CDR2 (germline): ENHRY, SYGVKD. This CDR3 is built from 14 residues. The CDR3 DNA sequence: TGTGCCATCAGTGAGGGTGGCAACTCCTACGAGCAGTACTTC. This translates into CAISEGGNSYEQYF.

Ten or more counts support this clonotype. The chain recombines TRBV3-1 with TRBJ1-6; 9 bases map to TRBD1. The V segment lost 5 bases and the J segment 8 bases; nucleotides outside the gene matches: 4. Germline-derived CDR1 and CDR2 are LGHDT and YNNKEL (reference sequence). The CDR3 loop spans 14 amino acids. The CDR3 loop reads CASSDRDRDSPLHF. In nucleotides, the CDR3 is TGTGCCAGCAGCGACCGGGACAGGGATTCACCCCTCCACTTT.